The 13 T cell receptor beta chains below come from one sample, sequenced in a study of radiotherapy plus CTLA-4 blockade in lung cancer. Profiling relied on immunoSEQ multiplex PCR, and the TCRdb table lists in-frame clones only, not all of them. This sample has about 51,000 clones, with 75% to 85% found just once. Sequences were derived from peripheral blood, sampled from a patient treated with radiotherapy plus ipilimumab. All receptors come from a human donor with non-small cell lung cancer who had a complete response to radiotherapy plus ipilimumab.

The gene calls are TRBV30 and TRBJ2-5, with 9 bases fitting TRBD2. Germline values: CDR1 GTSNPN, CDR2 SVGIG (reference sequence). The CDR3 has 16 residues. The trim removed 0 bases at V and 5 bases at J, leaving 10 bases unmatched. The CDR3 spells CAWSVEGGGAWETQYF. DNA of the CDR3: TGTGCCTGGAGTGTAGAGGGCGGGGGGGCATGGGAGACCCAGTACTTC.

This clone has a handful of counts. V gene TRBV10-2 combines with J gene TRBJ1-1; TRBD1 might be the D (5 bases). CDR3 length equals 12 residues. Trimming took off 4 bases at V and 6 bases at J, with 9 bases between the two ends. Germline loops: CDR1 WSHSY, CDR2 SAAADI. The CDR3 DNA follows: TGCGCCAGCAGTGGGAACAGGCCTGAAGCTTTCTTT. Protein: CASSGNRPEAFF.

This clone was seen a few times. The CDR3 reads CASSPGQGLYEQYV. The CDR3 DNA reads as TGTGCCAGCAGTCCGGGACAGGGGCTATACGAGCAGTACGTC. The chain combines TRBV6-5 with TRBJ2-7; 10 bases fit TRBD1. The CDR3 consists of 14 residues. Germline values: CDR1 MNHEY, CDR2 SVGAGI. Germline trimming cut 5 bases from V and 4 bases from J; bases unmatched to any gene: 5.

CDR3 bases: TGCGCCAGCAGCTTGGGACAGAGTTACTACGAGCAGTACTTC. Translated, it gives CASSLGQSYYEQYF. The chain uses TRBV5-1 and TRBJ2-7, with D possibly being TRBD1 (5 bases). The CDR3 totals 14 residues. V lost 0 bases to trimming and J lost 3 bases, with 10 bases between them. Germline CDR1 SGHRS, CDR2 YFSETQ.

This clone has a single count. In nucleotides, the CDR3 is TGCAGCGTTGCCGAGGGAGCCCTCGGGGTTCATGGCTACACCTTC. It yields the protein CSVAEGALGVHGYTF. The chain joins TRBV29-1 to TRBJ1-2, with D unresolved. The CDR3 covers 15 residues. Germline CDR1 SQVTM, CDR2 ANQGSEA. The V gene lost 4 bases and the J gene lost 6 bases, with 21 bases spanning the gap.

The chain recombines TRBV19 with TRBJ1-6; D remains ambiguous. Germline CDR1 LNHDA, CDR2 SQIVND (reference sequence). V was shortened by 0 bases and J by 9 bases, with 12 bases between the two germline ends. This CDR3 comprises 15 residues. The CDR3 DNA reads TGTGCCAGTAGTATAGATCGGGAGGGAAGTTCACCCCTCCACTTT. Amino acid sequence: CASSIDREGSSPLHF. Combining the CDR3 with reference TRBV19 and TRBJ1-6 gives the whole variable domain DGGITQSPKYLFRKEGQNVTLSCEQNLNHDAMYWYRQDPGQGLRLIYYSQIVNDFQKGDIAEGYSVSREKKESFPLTVTSAQKNPTAFYLCASSIDREGSSPLHFGNGTRLTVT.

The chain joins TRBV30 to TRBJ1-2; possibly TRBD1 for D (6 bases). The CDR3 is 15 amino acids. Germline V CDR1 and CDR2: GTSNPN, SVGIG (reference sequence). V lost 0 bases and J 4 bases, leaving 15 bases between the germline ends. CDR3 in DNA: TGTGCCTGGAGTGTATTGGCAGGGGAAAGCTATGGCTACACCTTC. Its protein is CAWSVLAGESYGYTF.

V is TRBV29-1 and J is TRBJ2-7; TRBD2 might be the D (5 bases). The ends were cut back, 4 bases at V and 2 bases at J, with 15 bases in the middle. The CDR3 is 14 amino acids. Germline values: CDR1 SQVTM, CDR2 ANQGSEA. This CDR3 is CSVAREVRAYEQYF. The CDR3 DNA sequence: TGCAGCGTTGCCCGGGAAGTTAGGGCCTACGAGCAGTACTTC.

CDR3 in DNA: TGTGCCAGCAGCTATGGCAGGCTCGAGCAGTACGTC. The encoded protein is CASSYGRLEQYV. The rearrangement joins TRBV5-6 to TRBJ2-7; D is unclear. V dropped 3 bases and J dropped 6 bases, with 10 bases sitting between them. Germline V gene lookup returns CDR1 SGHDT and CDR2 YYEEEE. This CDR3 spans 12 amino acids.

This clone showed up just once. V usage is TRBV5-4 and J usage is TRBJ2-3; 8 bases agree with TRBD2. This CDR3 is 15 amino acids long. Looked up from germline, CDR1 is SGHNT and CDR2 is YYREEE (reference sequence). After removal of 3 bases from V and 0 bases from J, the junction contained 3 bases not matched to a gene. Written as DNA, the CDR3 is TGTGCCAGCAGCTCCAGCGGGGGCAGCACAGATACGCAGTATTTT. Its translation is CASSSSGGSTDTQYF. Complete variable domain (other parts from reference TRBV5-4 and TRBJ2-3): ETGVTQSPTHLIKTRGQQVTLRCSSQSGHNTVSWYQQALGQGPQFIFQYYREEENGRGNFPPRFSGLQFPNYSSELNVNALELDDSALYLCASSSSGGSTDTQYFGPGTRLTVL.

In nucleotides, the CDR3 is TGTGCCAGCAGAAAGACAGGGATTAGCAATCAGCCCCAGCATTTT. Its protein is CASRKTGISNQPQHF. This chain joins TRBV28 and TRBJ1-5; 7 bases map to TRBD1. V gave up 6 bases and J gave up 0 bases; unmatched junction bases: 5. The length of the CDR3 is 15 residues. The germline CDR1 and CDR2 sequences are MDHEN and SYDVKM.

The V and J genes are TRBV11-2 and TRBJ2-7; D might be TRBD1 (7 bases). Trimming took 5 bases from V and 1 from J, leaving 27 bases between them. The CDR3 is 19 amino acids. Germline V gene sequence: CDR1 SGHAT, CDR2 FQNNGV. CDR3 coding DNA: TGTGCCAGCAGCCCGCCGTGGAGGGGGCGACTAGTTCCATCCTACGAGCAGTACGTC. Its protein product is CASSPPWRGRLVPSYEQYV.

This clone appeared a single time. The gene calls are TRBV5-1 and TRBJ2-7, with 8 bases identical to TRBD1. This CDR3 spans 16 amino acids. Germline V gene lookup returns CDR1 SGHRS and CDR2 YFSETQ. V shed 5 bases, J shed 2 bases, and the junction held 12 bases outside the gene matches. The CDR3 reads CASRFGPGTGPYEQYV. Here the CDR3 DNA reads TGCGCCAGCAGATTTGGCCCTGGGACAGGCCCCTACGAGCAGTACGTC.